This TCR beta chain was retrieved from a study of blood T cell repertoires in COVID-19. For the study at large: Both acute and convalescent COVID-19 samples were obtained from the United States, Italy and Spain.

Assay used: immunoSEQ multiplex PCR; TCRdb lists only in-frame clones, some missing. The table shows about 300,000 clones, with 86% occurring only once. The V end lost 2 bases, the J end lost 3 bases, and 12 bases lay between the germline ends. The CDR3 is 15 residues long. Germline V gives CDR1 SGHRS, CDR2 YFSETQ. The V call is TRBV5-1, the J call TRBJ1-5; TRBD1 is a possible D gene (6 bases). The sample comprised PBMCs or T cells enriched from blood (not recorded which). This sequence originates from a young man who had recovered from COVID-19. The CDR3 sequence: CASSFSGANNQPQHF. The CDR3, as DNA: TGCGCCAGCAGCTTTTCAGGGGCGAACAATCAGCCCCAGCATTTT.